This TCR beta chain was captured by sequencing in a study of blood T cell repertoires in COVID-19. Looked up from germline, CDR1 is SNHLY and CDR2 is FYNNEI. Trimming took 2 bases from V and 4 from J, leaving 9 bases between them. This CDR3 comprises 13 residues. TCRdb keeps only in-frame clones here, not all; method: immunoSEQ multiplex PCR. The sample has under 300,000 clones; about four fifths are singletons. Input material: peripheral blood. This receptor was obtained from a man aged 25 to 45 who had recovered from COVID-19. This chain links TRBV2 with TRBJ2-7; D is uncertain. The CDR3 DNA reads as TGTGCCAGCAGTGAACAACGGTCTTACGAGCAGTACGTC. It encodes CASSEQRSYEQYV.